A selection of T cell receptor beta chains follows, all from one sample in a study of T-cell memory formation after mild COVID-19. TCRdb re-called the 5' RACE reads with MiXCR, one entry per CDR3 protein. The data contain 350,000 to 400,000 distinct CDR3 sequences, 13% to 15% of them singletons. The specimen sequenced was PBMCs or a T cell subset sorted from them (not recorded which). The receptor source for this set is a man between 18 and 35 years old who had mild COVID-19 (a few samples of this study predate the infection). Cell type and time point are not known. Each CDR3 is given with its conserved first and last residue. A D gene is named only where the DNA matches it firmly. A clone size is listed for some rows: how often the clone was seen (once, few, many), or a class if it is expanded.

D: TRBD2; V: TRBV4-1; size: NA; J: TRBJ2-1; CDR3: CASQSRLAGGNEQFF; DNA: TGCGCCAGCCAGAGTCGCCTAGCGGGGGGTAATGAGCAGTTCTTC
D: NA; V: TRBV7-2; size: NA; J: TRBJ1-2; CDR3: CASSLVSGSFNYGYTF; DNA: TGTGCCAGCAGCTTAGTGTCCGGCTCTTTTAACTATGGCTACACCTTC
D: TRBD1; V: TRBV7-9; size: NA; J: TRBJ2-3; CDR3: CASSTLTGGSETDTQYF; DNA: TGTGCCAGCAGCACCTTGACAGGGGGCTCGGAGACAGATACGCAGTATTTT
D: NA; V: TRBV2; size: few; J: TRBJ2-1; CDR3: CARQGGGGHNEQFF; DNA: TGTGCCAGGCAGGGAGGAGGGGGGCACAATGAGCAGTTCTTC
D: NA; V: TRBV5-1; size: many; J: TRBJ2-5; CDR3: CASSLAWRAGETQYF; DNA: TGCGCCAGCAGCCTGGCCTGGCGGGCCGGGGAGACCCAGTACTTC
D: NA; V: TRBV6-1; size: NA; J: TRBJ1-2; CDR3: CASSEAGSVYYYGYTF; DNA: TGTGCCAGCAGTGAAGCGGGGTCGGTTTACTACTATGGCTACACCTTC
D: NA; V: TRBV18; size: few; J: TRBJ1-1; CDR3: CASSPWDGNTEAFF; DNA: TGTGCCAGCTCACCTTGGGACGGGAACACTGAAGCTTTCTTT
D: NA; V: TRBV3-1; size: NA; J: TRBJ2-5; CDR3: CASSLLPRRGQGGNETQYF; DNA: TGTGCCAGCAGCCTTTTGCCGCGCAGAGGACAGGGAGGGAACGAGACCCAGTACTTC
D: TRBD1; V: TRBV4-3; size: NA; J: TRBJ2-2; CDR3: CASSRIGAGGANTGELFF; DNA: TGCGCCAGCAGCCGTATTGGGGCAGGGGGCGCGAACACCGGGGAGCTGTTTTTT
D: NA; V: TRBV5-1; size: NA; J: TRBJ2-5; CDR3: CASSLWETQYF; DNA: TGCGCCAGCAGCTTGTGGGAGACCCAGTACTTC
D: TRBD2; V: TRBV7-9; size: many; J: TRBJ2-3; CDR3: CASSSGTSGALTVPDTQYF; DNA: TGTGCCAGCAGCTCCGGGACTAGCGGGGCCCTTACGGTTCCAGATACGCAGTATTTT
D: NA; V: TRBV19; size: many; J: TRBJ1-1; CDR3: CASSISIGDMTEAFF; DNA: TGTGCCAGTAGTATAAGTATAGGGGATATGACTGAAGCTTTCTTT
D: NA; V: TRBV20-1; size: few; J: TRBJ1-5; CDR3: CSAGPGHLNQPQHF; DNA: TGCAGTGCTGGACCGGGACACCTGAATCAGCCCCAGCATTTT
D: NA; V: TRBV7-9; size: NA; J: TRBJ2-5; CDR3: CASSWGLGSETQYF; DNA: TGTGCCAGCAGCTGGGGACTTGGAAGTGAGACCCAGTACTTC
D: TRBD2; V: TRBV10-3; size: many; J: TRBJ2-1; CDR3: CAISDEGGGINNEQFF; DNA: TGTGCCATCAGTGATGAAGGCGGGGGAATCAACAATGAGCAGTTCTTC
D: NA; V: TRBV12-3/TRBV12-4; size: once; J: TRBJ2-6; CDR3: CASIAGRVTGANVLTF; DNA: TGTGCCAGCATCGCCGGTCGGGTGACTGGGGCCAACGTCCTGACTTTC
D: TRBD2; V: TRBV4-1; size: NA; J: TRBJ2-1; CDR3: CASSQASGGIISYNEQFF; DNA: TGCGCCAGCAGCCAAGCTAGCGGGGGGATTATTTCCTACAATGAGCAGTTCTTC
D: NA; V: TRBV6-1; size: NA; J: TRBJ2-3; CDR3: CASSGGLGVNTQYF; DNA: TGTGCCAGCAGTGGTGGGCTGGGTGTGAATACGCAGTATTTT
D: NA; V: TRBV5-1; size: NA; J: TRBJ1-1; CDR3: CASSASGNMAFF; DNA: TGCGCCAGCAGCGCCTCAGGGAATATGGCTTTCTTT
D: NA; V: TRBV10-3; size: many; J: TRBJ2-7; CDR3: CAISVTGSYEQYF; DNA: TGTGCCATCAGTGTAACGGGCTCCTACGAGCAGTACTTC
D: TRBD1; V: TRBV7-9; size: NA; J: TRBJ2-6; CDR3: CASSYLTGVAGANVLTF; DNA: TGTGCCAGCAGCTATCTGACAGGGGTGGCTGGGGCCAACGTCCTGACTTTC
D: NA; V: TRBV7-8; size: few; J: TRBJ2-3; CDR3: CASSSKSVGDTQYF; DNA: TGTGCCAGCAGCTCCAAGTCAGTAGGTGATACGCAGTATTTT